One and the same sample provided the 20 T cell receptor beta chains below, sequenced in a study of vaccination effects on CD4 cells after COVID-19. Repertoires were generated with immunoSEQ multiplex PCR, while TCRdb's copy carries only in-frame clones and drops some. The sample has about 37,000 clones; 65% to 80% are singletons. No antigen is known for these receptors. Between days 9 and 10 of culture, CD4+ T cells were separated out. This material consisted of CD4+ T cells from PBMCs cultured without peptide, taken before COVID-19 vaccination. All receptors derive from a human donor who received a COVID-19 vaccine.

This clone has just a few counts. The chain couples TRBV24-1 to TRBJ1-2, with TRBD1 matching over 12 bases. Germline trimming cut 1 base from V and 8 bases from J; bases unmatched to any gene: 16. There are 19 residues in the CDR3. The germline CDR1 and CDR2 sequences are KGHDR and SFDVKD. The CDR3 DNA follows: TGTGCCACCAGTGATTTTTCCAAGGCGGGACAGGGGGCAGGAAGGGGCTACACCTTC. It yields the protein CATSDFSKAGQGAGRGYTF.

This clone showed up just a few times. The chain has TRBV5-4 and TRBJ1-4, with 10 bases matching TRBD1. This CDR3 spans 14 amino acids. Trimming removed 7 bases from V and 2 bases from J; junction bases left unmatched: 2. Germline V lookup: CDR1 SGHNT, CDR2 YYREEE (reference sequence). DNA of the CDR3: TGTGCCAGCGGGACAGGGGCCACTAATGAAAAACTGTTTTTT. Protein product: CASGTGATNEKLFF.

The CDR3 DNA follows: TGTGCCAGCAGGGAGATCGGGGGAAAAGACACCATATATTTT. Translation gives CASREIGGKDTIYF. The V call is TRBV6-5, the J call TRBJ1-3, with D possibly matching TRBD1 (5 bases). The CDR3 totals 14 residues. Per germline, CDR1 MNHEY and CDR2 SVGAGI. V was trimmed by 6 bases and J by 8 bases, leaving 17 bases between them.

The V call is TRBV5-4, the J call TRBJ2-2, with a tentative D call TRBD1 (7 bases). Trimming removed 0 bases from V and 5 bases from J, with 14 bases in between. CDR1 is SGHNT and CDR2 is YYREEE in the germline V gene (reference sequence). This CDR3 comprises 16 residues. CDR3 in DNA: TGTGCCAGCAGCTTGGGGCAGGGGGGTATAACCGGGGAGCTGTTTTTT. Its translation: CASSLGQGGITGELFF.

By share, this clone counts as medium-sized (0.01 to 0.1%). The chain recombines TRBV3-1 (or the pseudogene TRBV3-2) with TRBJ1-1; the D gene is possibly TRBD1 (6 bases). Germline lookup yields CDR1 LGHDT and CDR2 YNNKEL (reference sequence). CDR3 length: 13 residues. Trimming cost V 4 bases and J 4 bases, with 10 bases left between them. CDR3 sequence (DNA): TGTGCCAGCAGCCTGAGAGGGGGCACTGAAGCTTTCTTT. This translates into CASSLRGGTEAFF.

The chain combines TRBV20-1 with TRBJ2-5; 9 nucleotides match TRBD2. V lost 3 bases to trimming and J lost 1 base; unmatched junction nucleotides: 3. The CDR3 is 14 amino acids. Germline-derived CDR1 and CDR2 are DFQATT and SNEGSKA (reference sequence). For the CDR3, the DNA is TGCAGTGCTAGTGGGACTAGCCCCCAAGAGACCCAGTACTTC. Its protein product is CSASGTSPQETQYF.

The chain combines TRBV19 with TRBJ1-2, with no clear D. CDR1 is LNHDA and CDR2 is SQIVND in the germline V gene (reference sequence). The CDR3 length is 10 residues. Trimming cost V 8 bases and J 6 bases, with 7 bases left between them. The CDR3 DNA sequence: TGTGCCAGTGGGGAAGATGGCTACACCTTC. It is translated as CASGEDGYTF. The full variable domain, rest sourced from reference TRBV19 and TRBJ1-2, is DGGITQSPKYLFRKEGQNVTLSCEQNLNHDAMYWYRQDPGQGLRLIYYSQIVNDFQKGDIAEGYSVSREKKESFPLTVTSAQKNPTAFYLCASGEDGYTFGSGTRLTVV.

The V gene is TRBV4-2, the J gene TRBJ2-5, with D possibly being TRBD2 (7 bases). Germline V lookup: CDR1 LGHNA, CDR2 YNFKEQ. This CDR3 region has 15 residues. V was clipped by 5 bases and J by 4 bases, with 17 bases between them. In DNA, the CDR3 is TGTGCCAGCAGCTTCCAGCGGGGAGGGGGAGAGACCCAGTACTTC. Amino acids: CASSFQRGGGETQYF.

The chain combines TRBV6-1 with TRBJ2-4; D remains ambiguous. The CDR3 totals 17 residues. Germline assignment: CDR1 MNHNS and CDR2 SASEGT. V was trimmed by 1 base and J by 0 bases, leaving 13 bases between them. The DNA of the CDR3 is TGTGCCAGCAGTGAAGAGATTCATTGGGAAGCCAAAAACATTCAGTACTTC. Protein: CASSEEIHWEAKNIQYF.

This clone was recorded a few times. The gene calls are TRBV19 and TRBJ1-5, with D possibly matching TRBD1 (6 bases). Trimming took off 11 bases at V and 2 bases at J, with 13 bases between the two ends. Germline V gene sequence: CDR1 LNHDA, CDR2 SQIVND (reference sequence). This CDR3 region has 13 residues. The CDR3 sequence is CASRGQGNQPQHF. DNA of the CDR3: TGTGCCTCTCGGGGGCAGGGCAATCAGCCCCAGCATTTT.

The chain joins TRBV11-3 to TRBJ2-3; 9 nucleotides line up with TRBD2. Trimming at V came to 5 bases and at J to 0 bases, leaving 9 bases not matched to a gene. The CDR3 consists of 17 residues. Per the germline V gene, CDR1 is SGHNT and CDR2 is YENEEA. The CDR3 DNA is TGTGCCAGCAGCCCTGGACTAGCGTGGGCTAGCACAGATACGCAGTATTTT. It specifies CASSPGLAWASTDTQYF.

This clone occurred a few times. The chain employs TRBV5-4 and TRBJ1-2; D uncertain. Trimming took off 5 bases at V and 6 bases at J, with 14 bases between the two ends. The CDR3 runs 13 residues. Germline V gene lookup returns CDR1 SGHNT and CDR2 YYREEE (reference sequence). The CDR3 DNA reads TGTGCCAGCAGACCCTCAGGAGGCAATGGCTACACCTTC. This encodes CASRPSGGNGYTF.

V gene TRBV3-1 (or the pseudogene TRBV3-2) combines with J gene TRBJ2-1; D may be TRBD1 (6 bases). V was shortened by 5 bases and J by 2 bases, with 13 bases between the two germline ends. CDR1 and CDR2 (germline): LGHDT, YNNKEL (reference sequence). This CDR3 contains 15 residues. In DNA, the CDR3 is TGTGCCAGCAGCTCCCACAGGGCGGCCTACAATGAGCAGTTCTTC. It encodes CASSSHRAAYNEQFF.

The V and J genes are TRBV7-3 and TRBJ2-2; possibly TRBD2 for D (7 bases). V lost 6 bases and J 3 bases, leaving 14 bases between the germline ends. This CDR3 has 15 amino acids. CDR1 is SGHTA, CDR2 FQGTGA, per germline. DNA of the CDR3: TGTGCCAGCAGACAGAGGGGGGGCCACACCGGGGAGCTGTTTTTT. Translation: CASRQRGGHTGELFF.

The rearrangement links TRBV7-2 to TRBJ2-7; 10 bases align to TRBD2. Germline V CDR1 and CDR2: SGHTA, FQGNSA. Trimming took 5 bases from V and 4 from J; bases not matched to a gene: 8. CDR3 length equals 15 residues. CDR3 sequence (DNA): TGTGCCAGCAGCCCCTCTAGCGGGAGTAAGTACGAGCAGTACTTC. It yields the protein CASSPSSGSKYEQYF.

This clone is categorized as medium-sized (0.01 to 0.1%). The gene calls are TRBV30 and TRBJ1-4; TRBD1 matches 9 bases. The CDR3 contains 15 residues. Germline V lookup: CDR1 GTSNPN, CDR2 SVGIG (reference sequence). The junction had 3 bases not matched to a gene; V was cut back by 1 base and J by 3 bases. CDR3 DNA: TGTGCCTGGAGTGATACAGGGGGCGCTAATGAAAAACTGTTTTTT. Its protein is CAWSDTGGANEKLFF.

The genes are TRBV14 and TRBJ1-2; D is unresolved. The CDR3 is 14 amino acids. The germline V gene has CDR1 SGHDN and CDR2 FVKESK. Trimming took 3 bases from V and 2 from J, leaving 10 bases between them. CDR3 protein: CASSQNRGNYGYTF. CDR3 DNA: TGTGCCAGCAGCCAGAACCGGGGAAACTATGGCTACACCTTC. Complete variable domain (other parts from reference TRBV14 and TRBJ1-2): EAGVTQFPSHSVIEKGQTVTLRCDPISGHDNLYWYRRVMGKEIKFLLHFVKESKQDESGMPNNRFLAERTGGTYSTLKVQPAELEDSGVYFCASSQNRGNYGYTFGSGTRLTVV.

The chain couples TRBV2 to TRBJ2-5; the D gene is possibly TRBD1 (6 bases). V shed 2 bases and J shed 7 bases, with 17 bases lying between them. Germline V CDR1 and CDR2: SNHLY, FYNNEI. The CDR3 contains 15 residues. The CDR3 sequence is CASSERGQAVGTQYF. The CDR3 DNA follows: TGTGCCAGCAGTGAAAGGGGACAAGCTGTGGGGACCCAGTACTTC.

The V gene is TRBV21-1, the J gene TRBJ2-7; the D segment call TRBD1 is taken from the table without a DNA check. TRBV21-1 is tagged as a pseudogene. The CDR3 is 14 amino acids. CDR3 nucleotides: TGTGCCAGCACGCCGGGACAGCCTTCCTACGAGCAGTACTTC. Its protein is CASTPGQPSYEQYF.

V gene TRBV2 combines with J gene TRBJ2-1, with D possibly TRBD2 on 5 matching bases. Germline assignment: CDR1 SNHLY and CDR2 FYNNEI. The V end lost 4 bases, the J end lost 8 bases, and 9 bases lay between the germline ends. The CDR3 totals 12 residues. The chain's CDR3 is CASSGSGDEQFF. The CDR3 nucleotides are TGTGCCAGCAGTGGATCCGGGGATGAGCAGTTCTTC.